The source of this T cell receptor beta chain is a study of shared clonotypes between healthy human individuals. For the study at large: For every donor, three CD4 naive, three CD4 memory, two CD8 naive and one CD8 memory plates were used.

Sequencing was performed with immunoSEQ multiplex PCR; in TCRdb, only in-frame clones are kept and a portion is missing. This sample carries a few hundred thousand clones, 95% to 96% of them seen once, and the ten largest clones take 0.11%. Selected positively for CCR7 and CD45RO-negative, naive CD8 cells excluded terminally differentiated effector memory CD45RA+ cells. This CDR3 is 15 amino acids long. Germline V gene data show CDR1 as SNHLY and CDR2 as FYNNEI. V lost 6 bases and J 0 bases, leaving 15 bases between the germline ends. The chain recombines TRBV2 with TRBJ2-7; tentative D call: TRBD1 (6 bases). The sequence was collected from a woman in her 30s in good health. The sample consisted of naive CD8+ T cells sorted from blood. DNA of the CDR3: TGTGCCAGCAGCCTTACAGGGAAACTCTCCTACGAGCAGTACTTC. This codes for CASSLTGKLSYEQYF.